The next 25 T cell receptor beta chains were all read from a single sample in a study of blood T cell repertoires in COVID-19. Profiling relied on immunoSEQ multiplex PCR, and the TCRdb table lists in-frame clones only, not all of them. The sample includes 150,000 to 200,000 clones, roughly 82% seen only once; the top ten take roughly 5.2%. Material: PBMCs or T cells enriched from blood (not recorded which). The source of these receptors is a woman aged 55-70 years with acute COVID-19.

At least ten counts were recorded for this clone. V gene TRBV10-1 combines with J gene TRBJ2-5; possible D gene TRBD1, 7 bases. CDR1 and CDR2 (germline): WNHNN, SYGVQD (reference sequence). CDR3 length: 14 amino acids. Trimming removed 6 bases at V and 2 bases at J, with 13 bases between. The CDR3 nucleotides read TGCGCCAGCAGAACAGGGGCGGGGCAAGAGACCCAGTACTTC. Protein product: CASRTGAGQETQYF.

The V and J genes are TRBV28 and TRBJ1-6, with 7 nucleotides matching TRBD1. Germline CDR1 reads MDHEN; CDR2 reads SYDVKM. The junction had 7 bases not matched to a gene; V was cut back by 4 bases and J by 7 bases. The CDR3 length is 15 residues. The CDR3 sequence: CASSSPTGSNSPLHF. CDR3 coding DNA: TGTGCCAGCAGTTCCCCGACAGGGTCCAATTCACCCCTCCACTTT.

The chain joins TRBV5-1 to TRBJ1-2; 9 bases align to TRBD1. This CDR3 has 14 amino acids. Looked up from germline, CDR1 is SGHRS and CDR2 is YFSETQ. J gave up 2 bases and V 7 bases, and 6 bases lay outside the gene matches. CDR3 in amino acids: CASSTGGANYGYTF. CDR3 in DNA: TGCGCCAGCTCTACAGGGGGCGCAAACTATGGCTACACCTTC.

V usage is TRBV21-1 and J usage is TRBJ1-6; the table names TRBD1, a call not compared with the DNA. TRBV21-1 is a documented pseudogene. The CDR3 is 15 residues long. The CDR3 loop is CASSRSGPYNSPLHF. The CDR3, as DNA: TGTGCCAGCAGCAGATCAGGGCCCTATAATTCACCCCTCCACTTT.

The CDR3 protein is CASSQLQGRTEAFF. As DNA, the CDR3 is TGCGCCAGCTCACAACTACAGGGACGAACTGAAGCTTTCTTT. The rearrangement uses TRBV5-1 and TRBJ1-1, with D possibly matching TRBD1 (6 bases). The CDR3 sequence is 14 residues long. The germline V gene has CDR1 SGHRS and CDR2 YFSETQ. Trimming removed 7 bases from V and 5 bases from J, with 18 bases in between.

The V gene is TRBV18, the J gene TRBJ2-5; tentatively, D is TRBD2 (6 bases). CDR1 is KGHSH, CDR2 LQKENI, per germline. V was cut by 0 bases and J by 5 bases, with 16 bases left in between. This CDR3 is 16 amino acids long. The chain's CDR3 is CASSPPGGIYRETQYF. DNA for the CDR3: TGTGCCAGCTCACCACCGGGCGGGATCTACCGGGAGACCCAGTACTTC.

This sequence joins TRBV4-1 and TRBJ2-5; 7 positions match TRBD2. CDR3 length: 18 amino acids. The V segment lost 4 bases and the J segment 5 bases; nucleotides outside the gene matches: 19. Germline assignment: CDR1 MGHRA and CDR2 YSYEKL. The CDR3 here is CASSRQTSVPFESETQYF. The CDR3 nucleotides read TGCGCCAGCAGCCGCCAAACTAGCGTGCCATTTGAAAGCGAGACCCAGTACTTC.

The V call is TRBV7-2, the J call TRBJ1-5; the D is unclear. Germline CDR1 SGHTA, CDR2 FQGNSA. V was pared by 1 base and J by 1 base, with 11 bases between. The CDR3 is 16 residues long. In DNA form, the CDR3 reads TGTGCCAGCAGCTTAGATTTTGGAGGAAGCAATCAGCCCCAGCATTTT. Encoded protein: CASSLDFGGSNQPQHF.

The chain has TRBV27 and TRBJ2-7; 11 nucleotides agree with TRBD1. CDR3 length equals 17 residues. Losses at the gene ends were 3 bases for V and 1 base for J; bases not matched to a gene: 8. Germline CDR1 MNHEY, CDR2 SMNVEV (reference sequence). The DNA for the CDR3 is TGTGCCAGCAGTTTCGGACAGGGGGCAAGTTGTTCCTACGAGCAGTACGTC. This encodes CASSFGQGASCSYEQYV.

V is TRBV5-1 and J is TRBJ2-7; 9 bases match TRBD2. V dropped 5 bases and J dropped 4; count of bases not matched to a gene: 13. CDR3 length: 16 residues. The germline V gene has CDR1 SGHRS and CDR2 YFSETQ. The CDR3 is CASRKDPGLAQYEQYF. Here the CDR3 DNA reads TGCGCCAGCAGAAAGGACCCGGGACTAGCACAGTACGAGCAGTACTTC.

Only one count was recorded for this clone. The germline gene is not matched at one end of the junction; a read error may be the cause. The V call is TRBV5-4, the J call TRBJ2-1; TRBD2 agrees at 11 bases. Germline assignment: CDR1 SGHNT and CDR2 YYREEE (reference sequence). This CDR3 has 15 amino acids. CDR3 coding DNA: TGTGCCAGCAGCGCGCCGGGACTAGCGGCCGCCCTGTTGATCTTC. Residues: CASSAPGLAAALLIF.

The rearrangement joins TRBV19 to TRBJ2-7, with 12 bases matching TRBD2. V was pared by 1 base and J by 7 bases, with 5 bases of the junction left unmatched. The germline gives CDR1 LNHDA, CDR2 SQIVND (reference sequence). CDR3 size: 15 residues. CDR3 coding DNA: TGTGCCAGTAGTATAGGACTAGCGGGAGCTTTAGAGCAGTACTTC. It codes for CASSIGLAGALEQYF.

The rearrangement joins TRBV24-1 to TRBJ2-5; TRBD1 is a possible D gene (7 bases). Germline-derived CDR1 and CDR2 are KGHDR and SFDVKD. V was cut by 5 bases and J by 5 bases, with 11 bases left in between. The CDR3 is 13 amino acids. The CDR3 bases are TGTGCCACCAGTGTTCAGGGGGGCGAGACCCAGTACTTC. Its translation is CATSVQGGETQYF.

The rearrangement uses TRBV19 and TRBJ1-2; TRBD1 agrees at 11 bases. The V gene's germline CDR1 is LNHDA and CDR2 SQIVND (reference sequence). V was clipped by 3 bases and J by 12 bases; unmatched bases: 9. The CDR3 sequence is 14 residues long. CDR3 in amino acids: CASSMDRGRSVDTF. DNA of the CDR3: TGTGCCAGTAGTATGGACAGGGGGCGGTCTGTTGACACCTTC.

The CDR3 reads CAWSANQGTGNTIYF. The CDR3 DNA is TGTGCCTGGAGTGCAAATCAGGGCACTGGAAACACCATATATTTT. This chain uses TRBV30 with TRBJ1-3, with D possibly being TRBD1 (5 bases). V lost 1 base and J 2 bases, leaving 12 bases between the germline ends. CDR1 and CDR2 from the germline V gene are GTSNPN and SVGIG (reference sequence). The CDR3 has 15 amino acids. Full variable domain (rest looked up from reference TRBV30 and TRBJ1-3): SQTIHQWPATLVQPVGSPLSLECTVEGTSNPNLYWYRQAAGRGLQLLFYSVGIGQISSEVPQNLSASRPQDRQFILSSKKLLLSDSGFYLCAWSANQGTGNTIYFGEGSWLTVV.

This chain joins TRBV5-6 and TRBJ2-1, with D possibly being TRBD2 (6 bases). The V and J ends lost 1 base and 0 bases respectively, with 11 bases between them. The germline gives CDR1 SGHDT, CDR2 YYEEEE. The CDR3 is 16 amino acids. The CDR3 here is CASSLWASASYNEQFF. In nucleotides, the CDR3 is TGTGCCAGCAGCTTGTGGGCTAGCGCCTCCTACAATGAGCAGTTCTTC.

The chain combines TRBV21-1 with TRBJ1-5; the table calls TRBD1, which could not be checked here. TRBV21-1 is assigned pseudogene status. The CDR3 totals 14 residues. The CDR3 DNA is TGTGCCAGCAGCAAAGGTCGGTCCGGGACACTTCTGCATTTT. This translates into CASSKGRSGTLLHF.

This rearrangement joins TRBV19 to TRBJ2-5; TRBD1 is a possible D gene (6 bases). V was clipped by 8 bases and J by 4 bases, with 14 bases between them. The CDR3 spans 13 residues. CDR1 is LNHDA, CDR2 SQIVND, per germline (reference sequence). CDR3 sequence: CASGRQVGETQYF. Here the CDR3 DNA reads TGTGCCAGTGGCCGACAGGTGGGAGAGACCCAGTACTTC.

This sequence joins TRBV30 and TRBJ1-2, with TRBD1 as a possible D gene (6 bases). The CDR3 extends over 10 amino acids. Trimming took 5 bases from V and 5 from J, leaving 6 bases between them. Germline CDR1 is GTSNPN and CDR2 is SVGIG (reference sequence). The DNA of the CDR3 is TGTGCCTGGGGACAGTATGGCTACACCTTC. Residues: CAWGQYGYTF.

The table lists this clone with a few counts. J is TRBJ1-3 and V is TRBV27, with 9 bases identical to TRBD1. Germline-derived CDR1 and CDR2 are MNHEY and SMNVEV (reference sequence). Trimming cost V 5 bases and J 4 bases; bases outside gene matches: 3. The CDR3 is 14 residues long. CDR3 bases: TGTGCCAGCAGTCACAGGGGGCGCGGAAACACCATATATTTT. Protein sequence: CASSHRGRGNTIYF.

This rearrangement joins TRBV6-6 to TRBJ1-5, with D perhaps TRBD1 (6 bases). V was shortened by 7 bases and J by 9 bases, with 13 bases between the two germline ends. There are 12 residues in the CDR3. In germline, CDR1 is MNHNY, CDR2 SVGAGI (reference sequence). The CDR3 DNA sequence: TGTGCCAGCACGGCGAGGGGGGGGCCCCAGCATTTT. As protein: CASTARGGPQHF.

The CDR3 protein is CASSPFSGRIGEQYF. The CDR3 DNA reads as TGTGCCAGCTCACCATTTAGCGGGAGAATCGGCGAGCAGTACTTC. This rearrangement joins TRBV18 to TRBJ2-7; 9 bases fit TRBD2. V lost 2 bases, J lost 6 bases, and 8 bases stayed unmatched. Germline loops: CDR1 KGHSH, CDR2 LQKENI. The CDR3 loop spans 15 amino acids.

The chain joins TRBV28 to TRBJ2-2; the match to TRBD2 covers 13 bases. Germline CDR1 and CDR2: MDHEN and SYDVKM. This CDR3 is 18 amino acids long. V trimming: 6 bases; J trimming: 1 base; junction bases outside the gene matches: 8. In DNA, the CDR3 is TGTGCCAGCAGCTCCTGGACTAGCGGGGGTTTGAACACCGGGGAGCTGTTTTTT. Translating it yields CASSSWTSGGLNTGELFF.

V is TRBV29-1 and J is TRBJ1-1; 9 nucleotides line up with TRBD1. The V segment lost 3 bases and the J segment 10 bases; nucleotides outside the gene matches: 9. This CDR3 contains 13 residues. CDR1 and CDR2 (germline): SQVTM, ANQGSEA. The CDR3 sequence: CSVEGQGSVVAFF. The CDR3 nucleotides read TGCAGCGTTGAGGGACAGGGCTCAGTGGTAGCTTTCTTT.

About this clone: This specimen includes other DNA sequences encoding the same CDR3. The chain couples TRBV28 to TRBJ1-1, with 8 nucleotides matching TRBD1. The CDR3 loop spans 14 amino acids. Germline V gene data show CDR1 as MDHEN and CDR2 as SYDVKM. Unmatched junction bases numbered 4, after V lost 6 bases and J lost 1 base. The CDR3 region has the DNA TGTGCCAGCAGCCCGGGACAGGCGAACACTGAAGCTTTCTTT. Its translation: CASSPGQANTEAFF.